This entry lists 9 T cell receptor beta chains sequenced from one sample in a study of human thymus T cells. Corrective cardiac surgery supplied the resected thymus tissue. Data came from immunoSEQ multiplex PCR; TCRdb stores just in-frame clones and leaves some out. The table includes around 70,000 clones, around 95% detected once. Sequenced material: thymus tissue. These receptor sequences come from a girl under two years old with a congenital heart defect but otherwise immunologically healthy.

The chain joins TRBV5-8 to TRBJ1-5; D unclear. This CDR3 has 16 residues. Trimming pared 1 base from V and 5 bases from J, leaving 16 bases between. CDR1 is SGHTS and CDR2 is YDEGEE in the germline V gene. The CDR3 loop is CASSLLTKPSDQPQHF. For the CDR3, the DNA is TGTGCCAGCAGCTTGCTGACAAAACCAAGCGATCAGCCCCAGCATTTT. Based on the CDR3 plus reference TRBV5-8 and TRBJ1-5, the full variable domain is EAGVTQSPTHLIKTRGQQATLRCSPISGHTSVYWYQQALGLGLQFLLWYDEGEERNRGNFPPRFSGRQFPNYSSELNVNALELEDSALYLCASSLLTKPSDQPQHFGDGTRLSIL.

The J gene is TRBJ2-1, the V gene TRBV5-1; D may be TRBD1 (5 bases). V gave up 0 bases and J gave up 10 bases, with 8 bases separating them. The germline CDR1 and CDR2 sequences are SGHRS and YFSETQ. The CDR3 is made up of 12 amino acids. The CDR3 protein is CASSLGRAEQFF. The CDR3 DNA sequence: TGCGCCAGCAGCTTGGGCAGGGCAGAGCAGTTCTTC.

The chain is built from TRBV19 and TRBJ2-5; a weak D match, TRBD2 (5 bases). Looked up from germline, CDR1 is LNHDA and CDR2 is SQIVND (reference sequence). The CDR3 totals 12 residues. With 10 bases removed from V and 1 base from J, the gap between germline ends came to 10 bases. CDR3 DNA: TGTGCCACGCGAGGGTCCCAAGAGACCCAGTACTTC. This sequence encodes CATRGSQETQYF.

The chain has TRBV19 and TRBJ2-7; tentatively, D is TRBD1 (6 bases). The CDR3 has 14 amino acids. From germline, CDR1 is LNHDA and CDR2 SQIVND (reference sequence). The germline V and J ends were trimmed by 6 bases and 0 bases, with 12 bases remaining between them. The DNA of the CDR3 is TGTGCCAGTAGCGACAGGCCTAACTCCTACGAGCAGTACTTC. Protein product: CASSDRPNSYEQYF.

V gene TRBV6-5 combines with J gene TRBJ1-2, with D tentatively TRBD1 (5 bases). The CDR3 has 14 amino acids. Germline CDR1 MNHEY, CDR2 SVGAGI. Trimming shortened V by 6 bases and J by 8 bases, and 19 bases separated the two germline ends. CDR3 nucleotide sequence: TGTGCCAGCAGCCCCCAGGGCTCTCTAGGAGGCTACACCTTC. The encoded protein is CASSPQGSLGGYTF.

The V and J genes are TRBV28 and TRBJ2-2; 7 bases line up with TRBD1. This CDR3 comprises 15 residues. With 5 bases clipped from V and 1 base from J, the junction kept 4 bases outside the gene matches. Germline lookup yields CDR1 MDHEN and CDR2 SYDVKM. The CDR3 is CASSPAGGNTGELFF. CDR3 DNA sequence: TGTGCCAGCAGTCCGGCAGGGGGGAACACCGGGGAGCTGTTTTTT.

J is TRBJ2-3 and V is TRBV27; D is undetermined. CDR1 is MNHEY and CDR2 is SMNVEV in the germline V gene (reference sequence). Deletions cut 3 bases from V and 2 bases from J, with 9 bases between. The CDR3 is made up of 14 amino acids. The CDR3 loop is CASSLSIDTDTQYF. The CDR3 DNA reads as TGTGCCAGCAGTTTGAGCATAGACACAGATACGCAGTATTTT.

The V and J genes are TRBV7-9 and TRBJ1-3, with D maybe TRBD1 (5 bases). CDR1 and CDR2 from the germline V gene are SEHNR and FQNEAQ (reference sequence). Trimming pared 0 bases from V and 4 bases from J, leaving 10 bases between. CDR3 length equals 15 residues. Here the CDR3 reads CASSLASRAGNTIYF. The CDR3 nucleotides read TGTGCCAGCAGCTTAGCGTCCAGGGCGGGAAACACCATATATTTT.

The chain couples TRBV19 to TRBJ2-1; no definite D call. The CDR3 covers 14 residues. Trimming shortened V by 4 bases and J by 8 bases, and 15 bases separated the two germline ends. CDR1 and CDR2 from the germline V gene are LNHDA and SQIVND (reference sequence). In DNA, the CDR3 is TGTGCCAGTAGTACCCCGGCCCCGGTCTATGAGCAGTTCTTC. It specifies CASSTPAPVYEQFF.